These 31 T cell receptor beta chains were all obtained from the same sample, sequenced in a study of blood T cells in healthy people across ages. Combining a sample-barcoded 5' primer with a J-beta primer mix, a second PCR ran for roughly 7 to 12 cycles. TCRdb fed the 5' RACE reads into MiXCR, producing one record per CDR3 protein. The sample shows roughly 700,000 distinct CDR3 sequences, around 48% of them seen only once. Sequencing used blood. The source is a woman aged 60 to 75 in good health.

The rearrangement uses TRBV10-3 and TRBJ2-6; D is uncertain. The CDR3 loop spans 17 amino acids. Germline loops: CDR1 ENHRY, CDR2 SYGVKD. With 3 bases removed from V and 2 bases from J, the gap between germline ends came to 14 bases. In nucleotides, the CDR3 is TGTGCCATCAGTGATGATACGATAGGTGCTGGGGCCAACGTCCTGACTTTC. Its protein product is CAISDDTIGAGANVLTF.

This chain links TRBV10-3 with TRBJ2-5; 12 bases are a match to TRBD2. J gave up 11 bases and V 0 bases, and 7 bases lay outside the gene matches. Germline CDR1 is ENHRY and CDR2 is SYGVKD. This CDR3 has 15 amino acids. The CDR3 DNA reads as TGTGCCATCAGTGAGTCGACTAGCGGGAGCGATGAGCAGTACTTC. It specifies CAISESTSGSDEQYF.

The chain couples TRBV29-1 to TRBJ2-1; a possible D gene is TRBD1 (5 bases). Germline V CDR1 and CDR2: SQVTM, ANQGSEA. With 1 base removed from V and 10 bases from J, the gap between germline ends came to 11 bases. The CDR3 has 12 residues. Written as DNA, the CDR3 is TGCAGCGTTGAAGGCAGGGTTAGAGAGCAGTTCTTC. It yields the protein CSVEGRVREQFF.

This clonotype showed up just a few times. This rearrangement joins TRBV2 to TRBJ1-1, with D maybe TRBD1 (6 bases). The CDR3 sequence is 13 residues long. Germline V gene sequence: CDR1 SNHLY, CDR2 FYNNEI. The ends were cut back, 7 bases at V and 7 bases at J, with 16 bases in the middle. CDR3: CASNRFGQIEAFF. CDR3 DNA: TGTGCCAGCAATAGATTCGGACAGATTGAAGCTTTCTTT.

CDR3 sequence reads: CASSLRRVSYNEQYF. The DNA for the CDR3 is TGTGCCAGCAGCTTGCGACGGGTCTCCTACAATGAGCAGTACTTC. The chain recombines TRBV11-2 with TRBJ2-7; D unresolved. The germline gives CDR1 SGHAT, CDR2 FQNNGV. Trimming removed 3 bases at V and 7 bases at J, with 19 bases between. There are 15 residues in the CDR3.

CDR3 region: CAISSAPGNYGYTF. In nucleotides, the CDR3 is TGTGCCATCTCGAGTGCCCCAGGAAACTATGGCTACACCTTC. The chain combines TRBV7-9 with TRBJ1-2; D uncertain. Germline assignment: CDR1 SEHNR and CDR2 FQNEAQ (reference sequence). The CDR3 has 14 amino acids. V lost 10 bases, J lost 2 bases, and 17 bases lay in between.

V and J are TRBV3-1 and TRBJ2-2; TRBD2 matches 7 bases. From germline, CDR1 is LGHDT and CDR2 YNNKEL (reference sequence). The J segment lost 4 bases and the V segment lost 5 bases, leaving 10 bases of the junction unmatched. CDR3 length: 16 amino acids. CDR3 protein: CASSKNPAGSTGELFF. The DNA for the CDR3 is TGTGCCAGCAGCAAAAACCCAGCGGGAAGCACCGGGGAGCTGTTTTTT.

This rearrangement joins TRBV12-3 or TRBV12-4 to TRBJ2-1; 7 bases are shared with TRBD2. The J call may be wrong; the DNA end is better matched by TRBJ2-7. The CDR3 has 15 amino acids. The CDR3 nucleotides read TGTGCCAGCAGTCTTCGCGGGAGTTCCTACAATGAGCAGTACTTC. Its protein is CASSLRGSSYNEQYF.

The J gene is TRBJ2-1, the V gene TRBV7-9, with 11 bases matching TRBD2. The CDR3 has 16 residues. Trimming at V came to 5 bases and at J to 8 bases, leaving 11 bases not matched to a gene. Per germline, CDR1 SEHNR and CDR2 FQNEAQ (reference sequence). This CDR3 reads CASSAPLAGDLDEQFF. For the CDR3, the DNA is TGTGCCAGCAGCGCACCACTAGCGGGAGATCTTGATGAGCAGTTCTTC.

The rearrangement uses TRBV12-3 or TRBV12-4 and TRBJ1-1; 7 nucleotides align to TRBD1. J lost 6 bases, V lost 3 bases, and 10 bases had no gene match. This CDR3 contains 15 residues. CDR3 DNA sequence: TGTGCCAGCAGTTTGGCCCAAGTGACAGGGTCTGAAGCTTTCTTT. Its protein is CASSLAQVTGSEAFF.

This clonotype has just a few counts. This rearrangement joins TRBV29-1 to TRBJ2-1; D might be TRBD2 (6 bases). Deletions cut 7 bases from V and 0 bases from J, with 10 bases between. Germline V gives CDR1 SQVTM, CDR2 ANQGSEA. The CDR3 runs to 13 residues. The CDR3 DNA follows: TGCAGCGCTAGCGTAAGCTCCTACAATGAGCAGTTCTTC. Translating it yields CSASVSSYNEQFF.

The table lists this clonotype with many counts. Here the CDR3 DNA reads TGTGCCAGCAGCGCAGACCGTAGAAATGAGCAGTTCTTC. Amino acids: CASSADRRNEQFF. The rearrangement uses TRBV7-2 and TRBJ2-1; D is unclear. Trimming removed 5 bases at V and 7 bases at J, with 12 bases between. Germline V gene data show CDR1 as SGHTA and CDR2 as FQGNSA. The CDR3 covers 13 residues. Based on the CDR3 plus reference TRBV7-2 and TRBJ2-1, the full variable domain is GAGVSQSPSNKVTEKGKDVELRCDPISGHTALYWYRQSLGQGLEFLIYFQGNSAPDKSGLPSDRFSAERTGGSVSTLTIQRTQQEDSAVYLCASSADRRNEQFFGPGTRLTVL.

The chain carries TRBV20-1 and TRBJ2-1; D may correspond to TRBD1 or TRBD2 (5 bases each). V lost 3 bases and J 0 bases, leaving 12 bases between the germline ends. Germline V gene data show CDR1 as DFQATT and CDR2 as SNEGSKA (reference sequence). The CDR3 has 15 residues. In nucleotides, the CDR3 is TGCAGTGCTAGGTGTGGGGGACGCTCCTACAATGAGCAGTTCTTC. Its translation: CSARCGGRSYNEQFF.

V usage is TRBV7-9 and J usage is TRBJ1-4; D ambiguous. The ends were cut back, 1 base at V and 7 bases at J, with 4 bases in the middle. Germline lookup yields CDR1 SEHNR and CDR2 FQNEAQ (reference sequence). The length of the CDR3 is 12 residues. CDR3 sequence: CASSLVAEKLFF. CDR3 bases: TGTGCCAGCAGCTTAGTCGCTGAAAAACTGTTTTTT.

The chain's CDR3 is CSARGRQGAFDNEQFF. As DNA, the CDR3 is TGCAGTGCTAGAGGAAGACAGGGGGCATTCGACAATGAGCAGTTCTTC. V gene TRBV20-1 combines with J gene TRBJ2-1, with 10 positions matching TRBD1. The CDR3 has 16 residues. V lost 1 base and J lost 5; bases outside the gene matches: 8. Per germline, CDR1 DFQATT and CDR2 SNEGSKA (reference sequence).

The DNA for the CDR3 is TGCGCCAGCAGCCCCCGGGGGCTTCACGTCTATAATTCACCCCTCCACTTT. Its protein is CASSPRGLHVYNSPLHF. The V and J genes are TRBV5-1 and TRBJ1-6; a weak D match, TRBD1 (6 bases). The CDR3 spans 17 residues. Trimming pared 4 bases from V and 3 bases from J, leaving 17 bases between. Per germline, CDR1 SGHRS and CDR2 YFSETQ.

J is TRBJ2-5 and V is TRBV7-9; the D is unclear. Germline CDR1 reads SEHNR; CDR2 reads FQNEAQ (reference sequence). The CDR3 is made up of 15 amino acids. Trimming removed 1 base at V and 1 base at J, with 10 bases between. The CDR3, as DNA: TGTGCCAGCAGCTTAGGTGTGCCGGTCCAAGAGACCCAGTACTTC. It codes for CASSLGVPVQETQYF. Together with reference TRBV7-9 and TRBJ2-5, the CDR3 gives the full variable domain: DTGVSQNPRHKITKRGQNVTFRCDPISEHNRLYWYRQTLGQGPEFLTYFQNEAQLEKSRLLSDRFSAERPKGSFSTLEIQRTEQGDSAMYLCASSLGVPVQETQYFGPGTRLLVL.

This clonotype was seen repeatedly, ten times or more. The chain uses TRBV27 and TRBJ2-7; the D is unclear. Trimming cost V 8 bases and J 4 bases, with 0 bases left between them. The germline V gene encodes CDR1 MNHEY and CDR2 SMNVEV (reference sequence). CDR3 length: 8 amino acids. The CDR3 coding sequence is TGTGCCAGCTACGAGCAGTACTTC. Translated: CASYEQYF.

CDR3 sequence: CASSHAARVIYEQYF. CDR3 nucleotides: TGTGCCAGCAGCCATGCAGCTCGAGTCATCTACGAGCAGTACTTC. The chain combines TRBV3-1 with TRBJ2-7; D gene uncertain. Germline-derived CDR1 and CDR2 are LGHDT and YNNKEL (reference sequence). V lost 3 bases to trimming and J lost 3 bases, with 15 bases between them. This CDR3 is 15 amino acids long.

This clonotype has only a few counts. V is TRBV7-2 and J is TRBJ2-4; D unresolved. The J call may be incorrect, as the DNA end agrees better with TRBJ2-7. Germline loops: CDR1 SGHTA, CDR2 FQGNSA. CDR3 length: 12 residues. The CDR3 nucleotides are TGTGCCAGCAGCCCAACTCGTCACGAGCAGTACTTC. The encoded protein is CASSPTRHEQYF.

As DNA, the CDR3 is TGTGCCAGCATGAAGAACACCGGGGAGCTGTTTTTT. Residues: CASMKNTGELFF. The chain carries TRBV28 and TRBJ2-2, with D hard to call. This CDR3 has 12 amino acids. Germline assignment: CDR1 MDHEN and CDR2 SYDVKM. Trimming took off 7 bases at V and 1 base at J, with 4 bases between the two ends.

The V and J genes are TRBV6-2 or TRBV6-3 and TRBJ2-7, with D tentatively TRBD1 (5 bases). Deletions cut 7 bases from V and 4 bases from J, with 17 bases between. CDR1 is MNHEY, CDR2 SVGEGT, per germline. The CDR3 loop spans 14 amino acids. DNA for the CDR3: TGTGCCAGCATGGAAACAGGACCCAGGTACGAGCAGTACTTC. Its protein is CASMETGPRYEQYF.

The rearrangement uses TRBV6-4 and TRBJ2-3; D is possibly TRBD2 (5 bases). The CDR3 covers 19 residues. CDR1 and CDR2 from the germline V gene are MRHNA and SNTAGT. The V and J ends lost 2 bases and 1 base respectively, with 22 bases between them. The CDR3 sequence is CASSDDQMAEKGGTDTQYF. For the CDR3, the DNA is TGTGCCAGCAGTGACGACCAGATGGCGGAGAAGGGAGGCACAGATACGCAGTATTTT.

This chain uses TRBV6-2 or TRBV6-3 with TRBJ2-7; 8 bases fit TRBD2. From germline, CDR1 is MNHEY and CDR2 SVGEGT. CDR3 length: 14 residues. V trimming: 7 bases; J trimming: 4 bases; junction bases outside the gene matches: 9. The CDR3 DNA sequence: TGTGCCAGCAAAAGAGCGGGAGCACTTTACGAGCAGTACTTC. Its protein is CASKRAGALYEQYF.

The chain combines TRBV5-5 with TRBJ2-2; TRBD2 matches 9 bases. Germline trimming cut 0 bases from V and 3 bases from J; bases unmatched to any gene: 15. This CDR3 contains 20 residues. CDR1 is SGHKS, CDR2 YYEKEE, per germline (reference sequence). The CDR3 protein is CASSLGWEGSGRSHTGELFF. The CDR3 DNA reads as TGTGCCAGCAGCTTGGGCTGGGAGGGTAGCGGGAGATCCCACACCGGGGAGCTGTTTTTT.

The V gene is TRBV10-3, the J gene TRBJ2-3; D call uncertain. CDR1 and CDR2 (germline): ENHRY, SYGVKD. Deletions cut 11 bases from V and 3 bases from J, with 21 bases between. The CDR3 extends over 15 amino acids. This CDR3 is CAVVAATLGTDTQYF. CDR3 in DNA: TGTGCCGTTGTCGCAGCCACCCTAGGGACAGATACGCAGTATTTT.

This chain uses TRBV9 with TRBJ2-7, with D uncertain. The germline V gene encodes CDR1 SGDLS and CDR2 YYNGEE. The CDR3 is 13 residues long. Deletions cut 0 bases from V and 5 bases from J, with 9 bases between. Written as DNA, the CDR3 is TGTGCCAGCAGCGTAGATGTCACGGACGAGCAGTACTTC. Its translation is CASSVDVTDEQYF.

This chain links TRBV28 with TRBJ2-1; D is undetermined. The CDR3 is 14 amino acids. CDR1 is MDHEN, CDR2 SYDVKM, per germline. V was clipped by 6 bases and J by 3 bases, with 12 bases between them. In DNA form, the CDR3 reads TGTGCCAGCAGCCGTGGGTCGGGCTACAATGAGCAGTTCTTC. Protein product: CASSRGSGYNEQFF.

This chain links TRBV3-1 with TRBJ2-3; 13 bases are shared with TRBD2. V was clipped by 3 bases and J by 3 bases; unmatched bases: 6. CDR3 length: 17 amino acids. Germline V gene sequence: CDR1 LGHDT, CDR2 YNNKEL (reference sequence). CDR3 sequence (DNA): TGTGCCAGCAGCCACCTCGGACTAGCGGGAGTGACAGATACGCAGTATTTT. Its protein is CASSHLGLAGVTDTQYF.

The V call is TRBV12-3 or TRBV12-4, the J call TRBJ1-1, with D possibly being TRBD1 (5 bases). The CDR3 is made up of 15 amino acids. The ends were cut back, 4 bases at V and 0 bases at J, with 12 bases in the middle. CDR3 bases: TGTGCCAGCAGTTCTCAGGGTCCGTTGAACACTGAAGCTTTCTTT. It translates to CASSSQGPLNTEAFF.

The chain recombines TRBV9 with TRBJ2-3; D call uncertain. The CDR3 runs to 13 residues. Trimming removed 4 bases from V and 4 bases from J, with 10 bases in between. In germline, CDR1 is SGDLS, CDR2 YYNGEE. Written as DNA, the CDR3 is TGTGCCAGCAGCCCCTCCGCGGCAGATACGCAGTATTTT. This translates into CASSPSAADTQYF.